The 13 T cell receptor beta chains below come from one sample, sequenced in a study of shared clonotypes between healthy human individuals (dated by TCRdb to the early 2020s). CD8 naive samples were obtained by positive selection for CCR7 among CD45RO-negative cells, yielding a CD45RA+CCR7+ population from which TemRA cells were excluded. Libraries were made using the immunoSEQ multiplex PCR assay. TCRdb retrieved this table from immuneACCESS and kept in-frame rearrangements only. Not all clones are present; in checked studies, unresolved V genes account for under half, and no reason is known for the remainder. The sample profile shows approximately 1.9 million clones; over 85% of them were found once. The leading ten clones occupy over 1.5% of the sample. Sequenced: naive CD8+ T cells from PBMCs. Read against the paper, the sample's cell subset or site label means: CD45RA+CCR7+. All receptors come from a young man in good health. Some clones in this sample may be carry-over from other donors' samples.

This clone appeared a single time. The chain carries TRBV5-1 and TRBJ1-1, with TRBD1 matching 11 bases. Germline V gene data show CDR1 as SGHRS and CDR2 as YFSETQ. The V gene end was trimmed by 4 bases and the J gene end by 3 bases; junction bases not matched to a gene: 11. The CDR3 spans 17 residues. CDR3 bases: TGCGCCAGCAGCCCGCTACGGACAGGGGGCTTTGACACTGAAGCTTTCTTT. Its translation: CASSPLRTGGFDTEAFF. The full variable domain, in which reference TRBV5-1 and TRBJ1-1 provide the parts outside the CDR3, is KAGVTQTPRYLIKTRGQQVTLSCSPISGHRSVSWYQQTPGQGLQFLFEYFSETQRNKGNFPGRFSGRQFSNSRSEMNVSTLELGDSALYLCASSPLRTGGFDTEAFFGQGTRLTVV.

The CDR3 DNA reads TGTGCCATCCTGTATGGTACGCAGTATTTT. It encodes CAILYGTQYF. V is TRBV2 and J is TRBJ2-3; D is ambiguous. CDR3 size: 10 residues. Germline V gene sequence: CDR1 SNHLY, CDR2 FYNNEI. Trimming left V 10 bases short and J 8 bases short, with 10 bases between.

This clone was seen only once. The V call is TRBV29-1, the J call TRBJ2-4; D is unclear. CDR1 SQVTM and CDR2 ANQGSEA come from the germline V gene. The CDR3 length is 13 residues. V lost 5 bases to trimming and J lost 0 bases, with 8 bases between them. CDR3 region: CSVFGVAKNIQYF. The CDR3 region has the DNA TGCAGCGTTTTCGGCGTAGCCAAAAACATTCAGTACTTC.

This clone was recorded only once. The chain has TRBV13 and TRBJ2-1, with D perhaps matching TRBD1 or TRBD2 (5 bases each). The V end was cut by 3 bases, the J end by 0 bases, with 9 bases between. CDR1 is PRHDT, CDR2 FYEKMQ, per germline (reference sequence). The CDR3 length is 15 residues. This CDR3 reads CASSLGVVSYNEQFF. The CDR3 bases are TGTGCCAGCAGCTTGGGGGTAGTCTCCTACAATGAGCAGTTCTTC. Looking up the rest from reference TRBV13 and TRBJ2-1 gives the full variable domain: AAGVIQSPRHLIKEKRETATLKCYPIPRHDTVYWYQQGPGQDPQFLISFYEKMQSDKGSIPDRFSAQQFSDYHSELNMSSLELGDSALYFCASSLGVVSYNEQFFGPGTRLTVL.

About this clone itself: Other DNA sequences within the sample encode an identical CDR3. The chain combines TRBV27 with TRBJ1-2; D call uncertain. The ends were cut back, 2 bases at V and 2 bases at J, with 9 bases in the middle. CDR3 length: 14 residues. Germline V gene data show CDR1 as MNHEY and CDR2 as SMNVEV (reference sequence). CDR3 sequence (DNA): TGTGCCAGCAGTTTACGTACGGGGAACTATGGCTACACCTTC. Translated: CASSLRTGNYGYTF.

The chain joins TRBV11-1 to TRBJ2-7, with 14 bases lining up with TRBD2. The CDR3 consists of 14 residues. Germline CDR1 is SGHAT and CDR2 is FQDESV (reference sequence). V gave up 5 bases and J gave up 6 bases; unmatched junction bases: 3. The chain's CDR3 is CASSRGLAGVEQYF. Here the CDR3 DNA reads TGTGCCAGCAGCCGGGGACTAGCGGGGGTCGAGCAGTACTTC.

In this sample, this clone turned up once. The V gene is TRBV18, the J gene TRBJ2-7; 8 bases map to TRBD2. Germline V lookup: CDR1 KGHSH, CDR2 LQKENI. CDR3 length: 17 amino acids. J gave up 5 bases and V 2 bases, and 14 bases lay outside the gene matches. For the CDR3, the DNA is TGTGCCAGCTCACCAGAGGCCCCCGGACTAGCTTCCCACGAGCAGTACTTC. This encodes CASSPEAPGLASHEQYF.

The rearrangement uses TRBV5-5 and TRBJ2-7, with TRBD1 matching 8 bases. This CDR3 comprises 15 residues. Germline V CDR1 and CDR2: SGHKS, YYEKEE (reference sequence). The V gene end was trimmed by 3 bases and the J gene end by 5 bases; junction bases not matched to a gene: 10. In DNA form, the CDR3 reads TGTGCCAGCAGCTGGGGGCTGGACAGGGTGGACGAGCAGTACTTC. Protein product: CASSWGLDRVDEQYF.

The rearrangement uses TRBV16 and TRBJ1-2; TRBD1 is a possible D gene (5 bases). CDR3 length: 13 residues. V was cut by 2 bases and J by 6 bases, with 10 bases left in between. Germline V gene lookup returns CDR1 KGHSY and CDR2 FQNENV. The CDR3 nucleotides read TGTGCCAGCAGCCAAGGACGGGGGAATGGCTACACCTTC. It specifies CASSQGRGNGYTF.

The rearrangement uses TRBV5-6 and TRBJ2-5, with TRBD2 identical over 10 bases. The germline V gene has CDR1 SGHDT and CDR2 YYEEEE. This CDR3 is 16 amino acids long. J gave up 0 bases and V 0 bases, and 2 bases lay outside the gene matches. The CDR3 loop is CASSLEAGGYQETQYF. CDR3 nucleotides: TGTGCCAGCAGCTTGGAAGCGGGAGGGTACCAAGAGACCCAGTACTTC.

The chain joins TRBV9 to TRBJ2-2, with 9 bases aligning to TRBD1. The V segment lost 4 bases and the J segment 10 bases; nucleotides outside the gene matches: 17. The germline CDR1 and CDR2 sequences are SGDLS and YYNGEE. CDR3 length: 17 residues. For the CDR3, the DNA is TGTGCCAGCAGCCCACCGACAGGGGGATCCCCCAAATTGGAGCTGTTTTTT. The encoded protein is CASSPPTGGSPKLELFF.

This clone was detected once. The chain uses TRBV9 and TRBJ2-1; D remains unclear. In germline, CDR1 is SGDLS, CDR2 YYNGEE. The CDR3 contains 12 residues. V was shortened by 4 bases and J by 9 bases, with 11 bases between the two germline ends. The CDR3 region is CASSLGVTEQFF. For the CDR3, the DNA is TGTGCCAGCAGCTTAGGAGTTACTGAGCAGTTCTTC.

This chain links TRBV7-9 with TRBJ2-7; D remains ambiguous. Germline CDR1 is SEHNR and CDR2 is FQNEAQ (reference sequence). The CDR3 has 12 residues. Between the trimmed V and J ends, which lost 5 bases and 7 bases, there was a span of 12 bases. CDR3 in amino acids: CASSVPVGEQYF. The CDR3 bases are TGTGCCAGCAGCGTCCCCGTTGGGGAGCAGTACTTC.